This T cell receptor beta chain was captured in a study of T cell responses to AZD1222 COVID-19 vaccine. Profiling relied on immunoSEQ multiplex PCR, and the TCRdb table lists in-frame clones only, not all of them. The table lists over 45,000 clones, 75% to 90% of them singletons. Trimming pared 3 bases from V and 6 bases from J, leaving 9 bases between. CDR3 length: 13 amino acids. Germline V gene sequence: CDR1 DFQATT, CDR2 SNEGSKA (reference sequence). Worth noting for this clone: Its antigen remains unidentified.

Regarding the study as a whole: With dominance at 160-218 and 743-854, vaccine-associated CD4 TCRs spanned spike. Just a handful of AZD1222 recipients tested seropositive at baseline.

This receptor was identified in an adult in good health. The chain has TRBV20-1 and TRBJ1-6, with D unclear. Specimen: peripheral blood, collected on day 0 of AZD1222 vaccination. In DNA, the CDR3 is TGCAGTGCTAGTGGTTCTCTTAATTCACCCCTCCACTTT. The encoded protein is CSASGSLNSPLHF.